This T cell receptor beta chain was found in a study of T-cell memory formation after mild COVID-19. About the research overall: Largely donor-specific TCR clusters were found. General study results and limits: Contracting CD4+ clones lay largely in CM and EM, with CD8+ ones residing in EMRA. Later expanders leaned toward CD4+, whereas clones contracting from day 15 to 85 were balanced CD4/CD8.

At least ten counts were recorded for this clonotype. Its specificity is unknown. Researchers used 5'RACE with constant-segment primers to make TCR alpha and TCR beta cDNA libraries that carry sample barcodes and UMIs. TCRdb re-called the 5' RACE reads with MiXCR, one entry per CDR3 protein. The profile shows 300,000 or so distinct CDR3 sequences, more than 15% of them singletons. The TCR sequence derives from a man younger than 35 who had mild COVID-19 (a few samples of this study predate the infection). Cell type and time point are not known. Input material: PBMCs or a T cell subset sorted from them (not recorded which).

Here the CDR3 DNA reads TGCAGTGCTACCGGGACTAGCGGGGGGGCGTATGAGCAGTTCTTC. The encoded protein is CSATGTSGGAYEQFF. This chain joins TRBV20-1 and TRBJ2-1, with TRBD2 identical over 16 bases. After removal of 4 bases from V and 8 bases from J, the junction contained 5 bases not matched to a gene. The CDR3 length is 15 residues. From germline, CDR1 is DFQATT and CDR2 SNEGSKA (reference sequence).